The 2 T cell receptor beta chains reported below all come from one sample, sequenced in a study of T cell repertoires in cytomegalovirus infection. These receptors have no known antigen. TCRdb passed the reads through MiXCR, listing each CDR3 protein once. The sample lists tens of thousands of distinct CDR3 sequences; roughly a fifth were seen once. The material sequenced was CD8+ T cells from cultured PBMCs, taken from culture after CMV antigen stimulation. The receptors here all came from a human donor in good health (CMV status not recorded). Some clones in this sample may be carry-over from other donors' samples.

DNA for the CDR3: TGTGCCAGCAGCTTCTGGGGGGACAGGGGTCGTGGTGGCTACACCTTC. Its translation: CASSFWGDRGRGGYTF. The rearrangement links TRBV13 to TRBJ1-2, with 10 positions matching TRBD1. Germline assignment: CDR1 PRHDT and CDR2 FYEKMQ (reference sequence). The V gene end was trimmed by 3 bases and the J gene end by 7 bases; junction bases not matched to a gene: 11. The CDR3 runs 16 residues.

This clonotype was observed many times. The chain couples TRBV4-1 to TRBJ2-7, with D perhaps TRBD2 (6 bases). CDR1 and CDR2 (germline): MGHRA, YSYEKL. The CDR3 is 14 residues long. Trimming shortened V by 0 bases and J by 2 bases, and 8 bases separated the two germline ends. The CDR3 DNA follows: TGCGCCAGCAGCCAAGATGCGGGGACCTACGAGCAGTACTTC. This translates into CASSQDAGTYEQYF.